This entry concerns a single T cell receptor beta chain. The antigen remains unidentified. Both 60 Vbeta primers and 13 Jbeta primers went into the PCR. The assay was immunoSEQ multiplex PCR, and TCRdb's table has in-frame clones only and misses some. The data hold approximately 240,000 clones, with about four fifths observed a single time. The sample comes from a study of cytomegalovirus exposure and HLA in healthy donors. Regarding the study as a whole: A highly shared variant cluster was judged a likely technical artifact. Later, an analysis found that common viral pathogens appeared to be linked with several of the most significant clusters.

Sequencing used PBMCs. The TCR was taken from a woman aged 40 to 50 in good health and CMV-seropositive.

The CDR3: CASSLLITGELFF. CDR3 nucleotide sequence: TGTGCCAGCAGTCTCCTTATTACCGGGGAGCTGTTTTTT. This chain uses TRBV7-6 with TRBJ2-2; no clear D. Germline V gene data show CDR1 as SGHVS and CDR2 as FNYEAQ. V was pared by 6 bases and J by 5 bases, with 10 bases between. The CDR3 has 13 amino acids.